These 2 T cell receptor beta chains came from one sample sequenced in a study of blood T cell repertoires in COVID-19. Measured with immunoSEQ multiplex PCR; TCRdb has only the in-frame clones, and not every one. In the table there are around 110,000 clones, over 80% of which are singletons. Sequencing used PBMCs or T cells enriched from blood (not recorded which). The receptor source for this set is a woman younger than 45 who had recovered from COVID-19.

A few counts support this clone. V usage is TRBV5-1 and J usage is TRBJ1-2; TRBD1 agrees at 7 bases. The V gene's germline CDR1 is SGHRS and CDR2 YFSETQ. Trimming cost V 4 bases and J 4 bases; bases outside gene matches: 10. This CDR3 region has 15 residues. This chain's CDR3 is CASSHRTGLSYGYTF. CDR3 in DNA: TGCGCCAGCAGCCACCGGACAGGATTGAGCTATGGCTACACCTTC.

The chain employs TRBV3-1 (or the pseudogene TRBV3-2) and TRBJ1-2, with D unresolved. Germline V gives CDR1 LGHDT, CDR2 YNNKEL (reference sequence). This CDR3 comprises 15 residues. Deletions cut 1 base from V and 3 bases from J, with 12 bases between. The CDR3 DNA reads TGTGCCAGCAGCCAAGGGCCGGGGTTGGACTATGGCTACACCTTC. Amino acid sequence: CASSQGPGLDYGYTF.